These T cell receptor beta chains were read from a single sample in a study of response to subunit inactivated influenza vaccine. TCRdb used MiXCR to reprocess the RT-PCR reads, holding one entry per CDR3 protein. This sample has around 580,000 distinct CDR3 sequences, with approximately 14% found just once. The sequences come from PBMCs from blood, collected 12 days after vaccination. The receptor source for this set is a man aged 50 to 60 who received an inactivated influenza vaccine. Both conserved end residues are part of each CDR3. The D gene is left open where the match is weak. Clone size is stated in some rows and not others, as once, few, many or a class when expanded.

v_gene,j_gene,d_gene,abundance,CDR3nt,CDR3aa
TRBV7-9,TRBJ1-1,-,many,TGTGCCAGCAGCCGAATCCGGGGGGGGAGGGTAGTCACTGAAGCTTTCTTT,CASSRIRGGRVVTEAFF
TRBV4-1,TRBJ1-2,TRBD1,-,TGCGCCAGCAGCCATTTTCCGGGACAGACTAACTATGGCTACACCTTC,CASSHFPGQTNYGYTF
TRBV20-1,TRBJ2-5,-,-,TGCAGTGCTAGTAAGGGGGTCCAAGAGACCCAGTACTTC,CSASKGVQETQYF
TRBV14,TRBJ2-5,-,-,TGTGCCAGCAGCCAAGTCAACCGGGAGACCCAGTACTTC,CASSQVNRETQYF
TRBV18,TRBJ2-7,TRBD1,-,TGTGCCAGCTCACCAAGTCCCGGGACAGGGGCCGAGCAGTACTTC,CASSPSPGTGAEQYF
TRBV4-2,TRBJ2-7,-,-,TGTGCCAGCAGCCAAGTATCCAGTAGTACCGACGAGCAGTACTTC,CASSQVSSSTDEQYF
TRBV5-1,TRBJ1-4,TRBD1,-,TGCGCCAGCAGCGTTAGGGGGCTCCTTAATGAAAAACTGTTTTTT,CASSVRGLLNEKLFF
TRBV15,TRBJ2-3,-,-,TGTGCCACCCAGTCGTCGCGGGGGCTCACAGATACGCAGTATTTT,CATQSSRGLTDTQYF
TRBV12-3/TRBV12-4,TRBJ1-2,-,few,TGTGCCAGTCCGGGGGGAAGTGGCTACACCTTC,CASPGGSGYTF
TRBV15,TRBJ2-5,-,-,TGTGCCACCAGTCGTGGTGGTAATATGGAGACCCAGTACTTC,CATSRGGNMETQYF
TRBV6-1,TRBJ1-6,-,few,TGTGCCAGCACTAATGGCAGGGATAATTCACCCCTCCACTTT,CASTNGRDNSPLHF
TRBV7-6,TRBJ1-6,TRBD1,-,TGTGCCAGCAGCTCGACAGGGAGCTCCTATAATTCACCCCTCCACTTT,CASSSTGSSYNSPLHF
TRBV18,TRBJ2-5,TRBD2,few,TGTGCCAGCTCACGAAGAGGGACTAGCGGACAAGAGACCCAGTACTTC,CASSRRGTSGQETQYF
TRBV14,TRBJ2-7,-,-,TGTGCCAGCAGCTCCACGTTCCCAGGCTACGAGCAGTACTTC,CASSSTFPGYEQYF
TRBV24-1,TRBJ2-5,TRBD1,many,TGTGCCACCAGTGGGGACAGTCAAGAGACCCAGTACTTC,CATSGDSQETQYF
TRBV5-1,TRBJ2-3,-,few,TGCGCCAGCAGCCAGATGGACTCGCTCTTAACAGATACGCAGTATTTT,CASSQMDSLLTDTQYF
TRBV5-1,TRBJ2-5,TRBD2,many,TGCGCCAGCAGAACCGGGACTAGCGGGGGGATGATAGAGACCCAGTACTTC,CASRTGTSGGMIETQYF
TRBV7-9,TRBJ2-2,TRBD1,-,TGTGCCAGCAGCTTAACGTGGACAGGTACCGGGGAGCTGTTTTTT,CASSLTWTGTGELFF
TRBV5-1,TRBJ2-5,TRBD1,few,TGCGCCAGCAGCTCCGGGACAGGAGGTGGAGAGACCCAGTACTTC,CASSSGTGGGETQYF
TRBV5-1,TRBJ2-7,TRBD2,-,TGCGCCAGCAGCGGGGGGGGACCCGACCCCAGAGAGCAGTACTTC,CASSGGGPDPREQYF
TRBV7-2,TRBJ1-2,-,-,TGTGCCAGCAGCGCGGGGGTGATCTTTTTTCATGGCTACACCTTC,CASSAGVIFFHGYTF
TRBV2,TRBJ1-1,-,-,TGTGCCAGCACGAGGGACACTGAAGCTTTCTTT,CASTRDTEAFF
TRBV10-3,TRBJ2-5,-,-,TGTGCCATCAAGTGGGCAGGGGAGAGAGGGGAGACCCAGTACTTC,CAIKWAGERGETQYF
TRBV20-1,TRBJ1-1,-,-,TGCAGTGCCGGCGCGAGGGTGGGAAAACAAGCTTTCTTT,CSAGARVGKQAFF
TRBV15,TRBJ2-1,-,-,TGTGCCACCAGCAGAGATCCTGGAATCAATGAGCAGTTCTTC,CATSRDPGINEQFF
TRBV7-2,TRBJ1-1,TRBD1,many,TGTGCCAGCAGCTATGCGGCAGGGGGATCGGAAGCTTTCTTT,CASSYAAGGSEAFF
TRBV10-3,TRBJ2-3,-,-,TGTGCCACCGGAGCAGGGACTGCGAGCACAGATACGCAGTATTTT,CATGAGTASTDTQYF
TRBV6-2/TRBV6-3,TRBJ2-5,-,-,TGTGCCAGCAGTTACCCTCGTCGGGGCCGAGAGACCCAGTACTTC,CASSYPRRGRETQYF
TRBV5-5,TRBJ2-1,TRBD2,few,TGTGCCAGCAGCTTGGTCACCGGGACTAGTGTTTCAGATGAGCAGTTCTTC,CASSLVTGTSVSDEQFF
TRBV4-3,TRBJ2-1,-,few,TGCGCCAGCAGCCAACCGGGACGGCCCTACAATGAGCAGTTCTTC,CASSQPGRPYNEQFF
TRBV28,TRBJ2-5,-,-,TGTGCCAGCAGTTTGAGCTTCGGCGGAGGGGTTCAAGAGACCCAGTACTTC,CASSLSFGGGVQETQYF
TRBV7-9,TRBJ2-1,-,-,TGTGCCAGCAGCTTAAGGCTAGAAGACAATGAGCAGTTCTTC,CASSLRLEDNEQFF
TRBV18,TRBJ2-7,-,-,TGTGCCAGCTCACCGTGGGGGGCCGAGCAGTACTTC,CASSPWGAEQYF
TRBV3-1,TRBJ2-1,-,many,TGTGCCAGCAGCCATCAGGTGTACAATGAGCAGTTCTTC,CASSHQVYNEQFF
TRBV12-3/TRBV12-4,TRBJ1-5,-,-,TGTGCCAGCAGTCTGGCAGAGAAAAGGCAATGGCATTTT,CASSLAEKRQWHF
TRBV20-1,TRBJ2-1,TRBD1,few,TGCAGTGCAGACAGGGGAAGTGGGCAGTTCTTC,CSADRGSGQFF
TRBV12-3/TRBV12-4,TRBJ2-2,TRBD2,many,TGTGCCAGCAGCATTTTTAGCGGGTCGAACACCGGGGAGCTGTTTTTT,CASSIFSGSNTGELFF
TRBV3-1,TRBJ2-5,-,few,TGTGCCAGCAGCAAACTAAGACAGAGCCAAGAGACCCAGTACTTC,CASSKLRQSQETQYF
TRBV6-2/TRBV6-3,TRBJ2-3,TRBD2,few,TGTGCCAGCAGTTACGTGGCGGGGGGAAGCACAGATACGCAGTATTTT,CASSYVAGGSTDTQYF
TRBV6-5,TRBJ2-7,TRBD2,few,TGTGCCAGCAGTTACCTCCCAACTAGCGGGGCGAAGTACTTC,CASSYLPTSGAKYF
TRBV20-1,TRBJ2-7,-,-,TGCAGTGCTAGGATAGGCTCCTACGAGCAGTACTTC,CSARIGSYEQYF
TRBV18,TRBJ2-1,-,-,TGTGCCAGCTCACCGCAAAAATCCAGGGGGGATCAGAATGAGCAGTTCTTC,CASSPQKSRGDQNEQFF
TRBV29-1,TRBJ2-5,-,few,TGCAGCGTTTCACCGCCGGGCGGCCAAGAGACCCAGTACTTC,CSVSPPGGQETQYF
TRBV12-3/TRBV12-4,TRBJ2-3,-,few,TGTGCCAGCAGTTTTCGGGGAACTAGCACAGATACGCAGTATTTT,CASSFRGTSTDTQYF
TRBV5-6,TRBJ2-5,TRBD1,few,TGTGCCAGCAGCTTCCCGACAGGGAAGGAGACCCAGTACTTC,CASSFPTGKETQYF
TRBV5-5,TRBJ2-7,-,-,TGTGCCAGCATCCAGGGGGACTACTCCTACGAGCAGTACTTC,CASIQGDYSYEQYF